The 25 T cell receptor beta chains below all came from one sample that was sequenced in a study of cytomegalovirus exposure and HLA in healthy donors. Use of 60 Vbeta and 13 Jbeta primers characterized the PCR. TCRdb's table, derived via immunoSEQ multiplex PCR, lists solely in-frame clones and lacks some. The top ten hold roughly 2% of the sample, which has 150,000 to 200,000 clones, around three quarters seen once. Sequencing was performed on PBMCs. Every receptor here comes from a man under 40 in good health and CMV-seronegative.

The count of this clone is one. This chain connects TRBV19 to TRBJ1-2; TRBD1 might be the D (6 bases). The V and J ends lost 7 bases and 2 bases respectively, with 11 bases between them. The CDR3 runs to 13 residues. CDR1 is LNHDA, CDR2 SQIVND, per germline (reference sequence). In DNA form, the CDR3 reads TGTGCCAGTACCGCGGACAGCAACTATGGCTACACCTTC. Amino acids: CASTADSNYGYTF.

This clone has only a few counts. CDR3 sequence (DNA): TGCGCCAGCAGCCATCAAAAGGGGGTCGGGACCGGGGAGCTGTTTTTT. Residues: CASSHQKGVGTGELFF. The chain joins TRBV4-1 to TRBJ2-2; D is perhaps TRBD1 (6 bases). Trimming shortened V by 3 bases and J by 5 bases, and 16 bases separated the two germline ends. The germline gives CDR1 MGHRA, CDR2 YSYEKL. The CDR3 length is 16 residues.

The CDR3 region is CAISDTGTRVGTEAFF. The CDR3 DNA reads as TGTGCCATCAGTGACACAGGGACGAGAGTGGGTACTGAAGCTTTCTTT. The chain is built from TRBV10-3 and TRBJ1-1; tentatively, D is TRBD1 (6 bases). The germline V and J ends were trimmed by 3 bases and 5 bases, with 19 bases remaining between them. The CDR3 consists of 16 residues. CDR1 and CDR2 from the germline V gene are ENHRY and SYGVKD.

V and J are TRBV30 and TRBJ2-3, with 7 bases fitting TRBD1. With 4 bases clipped from V and 4 bases from J, the junction kept 8 bases outside the gene matches. Germline V gene lookup returns CDR1 GTSNPN and CDR2 SVGIG (reference sequence). The CDR3 runs to 14 residues. CDR3 in DNA: TGTGCCTGGACCTATCCGACAGGGCCAGATACGCAGTATTTT. Protein sequence: CAWTYPTGPDTQYF.

This chain joins TRBV4-2 and TRBJ2-3; D perhaps matches TRBD2 (5 bases). The CDR3 runs 13 residues. V gave up 4 bases and J gave up 4 bases, with 9 bases separating them. Germline lookup yields CDR1 LGHNA and CDR2 YNFKEQ. CDR3 sequence reads: CASSRSSSDTQYF. CDR3 sequence (DNA): TGTGCCAGCAGCCGCTCTAGCTCAGATACGCAGTATTTT.

This clone has a single count. This chain joins TRBV15 and TRBJ2-7; TRBD1 matches at 10 bases. Germline V gene data show CDR1 as LNHNV and CDR2 as YYDKDF (reference sequence). CDR3 length: 15 residues. With V trimmed by 0 bases and J by 2 bases, 1 base remained unmatched. For the CDR3, the DNA is TGTGCCACCAGCAGAGAGGGGACAGGGGCCTACGAGCAGTACTTC. Translated, it gives CATSREGTGAYEQYF.

As DNA, the CDR3 is TGTGCCAGCAGTTACACCGGGACTAGCGCTACCTACGAGCAGTACTTC. Protein sequence: CASSYTGTSATYEQYF. This chain joins TRBV6-6 and TRBJ2-7; the match to TRBD2 covers 10 bases. CDR3 length: 16 residues. V was clipped by 2 bases and J by 2 bases; unmatched bases: 6. The germline CDR1 and CDR2 sequences are MNHNY and SVGAGI (reference sequence).

This clone appeared a few times. V is TRBV7-7 and J is TRBJ2-7; TRBD2 matches at 9 bases. The CDR3 is 14 residues long. Losses at the gene ends were 11 bases for V and 2 bases for J; bases not matched to a gene: 10. Germline assignment: CDR1 SSHAT and CDR2 FNYEAQ (reference sequence). The CDR3 region has the DNA TGTGCCCCGAAGCGGGGGGAGAAGACCTACGAGCAGTACTTC. Protein: CAPKRGEKTYEQYF.

This chain joins TRBV6-5 and TRBJ2-7; the D is unclear. This CDR3 comprises 13 residues. Trimming took 8 bases from V and 2 from J, leaving 13 bases between them. Germline values: CDR1 MNHEY, CDR2 SVGAGI. CDR3 sequence reads: CASSIYPAYEQYF. The CDR3 DNA is TGTGCCAGCTCTATATATCCTGCCTACGAGCAGTACTTC.

V is TRBV11-2 and J is TRBJ1-3; a possible D gene is TRBD1 (6 bases). Trimming removed 5 bases at V and 0 bases at J, with 20 bases between. Germline values: CDR1 SGHAT, CDR2 FQNNGV. This CDR3 comprises 18 residues. The CDR3 DNA sequence: TGTGCCAGCAGCCCTCGATCCCCTACAGGGCGCTCTGGAAACACCATATATTTT. It is translated as CASSPRSPTGRSGNTIYF.

This rearrangement joins TRBV5-4 to TRBJ1-1, with D perhaps matching TRBD1 (5 bases). Deletions cut 6 bases from V and 11 bases from J, with 20 bases between. The CDR3 is made up of 13 amino acids. The germline V gene has CDR1 SGHNT and CDR2 YYREEE (reference sequence). This chain's CDR3 is CASTNYFRARAFF. The DNA of the CDR3 is TGTGCCAGCACCAATTATTTCAGGGCCCGGGCTTTCTTT.

This chain connects TRBV27 to TRBJ2-3; weak D call: TRBD1 (5 bases). The germline V gene encodes CDR1 MNHEY and CDR2 SMNVEV (reference sequence). V shed 6 bases and J shed 3 bases, with 19 bases lying between them. The CDR3 has 16 residues. The CDR3 coding sequence is TGTGCCAGCAGGGGATATCAGGGTTTGGGGACAGATACGCAGTATTTT. This codes for CASRGYQGLGTDTQYF.

The V and J genes are TRBV4-1 and TRBJ1-5; D not resolved. Trimming removed 1 base from V and 3 bases from J, with 10 bases in between. The CDR3 spans 15 residues. The germline CDR1 and CDR2 sequences are MGHRA and YSYEKL. CDR3 region: CASSQVGRNNQPQHF. DNA of the CDR3: TGCGCCAGCAGCCAAGTTGGGAGAAACAATCAGCCCCAGCATTTT.

V gene TRBV27 combines with J gene TRBJ2-7, with 8 nucleotides matching TRBD2. V was pared by 2 bases and J by 3 bases, with 6 bases of the junction left unmatched. The CDR3 is 15 amino acids. Germline-derived CDR1 and CDR2 are MNHEY and SMNVEV (reference sequence). The CDR3 loop is CASSLERERFYEQYF. The CDR3 nucleotides are TGTGCCAGCAGTTTAGAGCGGGAGAGGTTCTACGAGCAGTACTTC.

The gene calls are TRBV6-5 and TRBJ1-5; 8 bases fit TRBD1. The CDR3 runs to 15 residues. Germline V gene sequence: CDR1 MNHEY, CDR2 SVGAGI. Trimming cost V 5 bases and J 1 base; bases outside gene matches: 4. The CDR3 sequence: CASSPDRASNQPQHF. The CDR3 DNA sequence: TGTGCCAGCAGTCCGGACAGGGCGAGCAATCAGCCCCAGCATTTT.

The V call is TRBV6-1, the J call TRBJ2-1; 7 bases line up with TRBD2. CDR3 length: 15 amino acids. Germline V lookup: CDR1 MNHNS, CDR2 SASEGT. The ends lost 9 bases at V and 8 bases at J; junction bases unmatched: 16. The CDR3 DNA reads TGTGCCAGTTCCCTAGAGAGCGGGGCCCTTGATGAGCAGTTCTTC. Its protein is CASSLESGALDEQFF.

The chain is built from TRBV7-2 and TRBJ1-5; 7 nucleotides align to TRBD1. CDR1 SGHTA and CDR2 FQGNSA come from the germline V gene. The CDR3 consists of 13 residues. J was trimmed by 2 bases and V by 6 bases; bases with no gene match: 1. The CDR3 reads CASSDRGNQPQHF. The CDR3, as DNA: TGTGCCAGCAGTGACAGGGGCAATCAGCCCCAGCATTTT.

In this sample, this clone turned up a few times. This chain uses TRBV11-2 with TRBJ2-3; tentatively, D is TRBD1 (5 bases). From germline, CDR1 is SGHAT and CDR2 FQNNGV. Deletions cut 0 bases from V and 0 bases from J, with 10 bases between. CDR3 size: 16 residues. The CDR3, as DNA: TGTGCCAGCAGCTTAGAAGGGGTCATTAGCACAGATACGCAGTATTTT. It specifies CASSLEGVISTDTQYF. The full variable domain, completed using reference TRBV11-2 and TRBJ2-3, is EAGVAQSPRYKIIEKRQSVAFWCNPISGHATLYWYQQILGQGPKLLIQFQNNGVVDDSQLPKDRFSAERLKGVDSTLKIQPAKLEDSAVYLCASSLEGVISTDTQYFGPGTRLTVL.

This clone turned up a few times. The rearrangement links TRBV28 to TRBJ1-3, with D hard to call. The CDR3 contains 14 residues. V lost 5 bases to trimming and J lost 0 bases, with 8 bases between them. CDR1 and CDR2 from the germline V gene are MDHEN and SYDVKM. In nucleotides, the CDR3 is TGTGCCAGCAGTACGGGGAGCTCTGGAAACACCATATATTTT. This translates into CASSTGSSGNTIYF.

This chain links TRBV19 with TRBJ2-1; TRBD2 matches at 12 bases. J gave up 7 bases and V 9 bases, and 16 bases lay outside the gene matches. The CDR3 runs to 17 residues. Germline V gene sequence: CDR1 LNHDA, CDR2 SQIVND (reference sequence). The CDR3 DNA sequence: TGTGCCAGCGCGCCTAGCGGGAGGGCCTTACCTCGTAATGAGCAGTTCTTC. It translates to CASAPSGRALPRNEQFF.

The V call is TRBV5-1, the J call TRBJ2-7; possible D gene TRBD2, 5 bases. Trimming removed 0 bases at V and 3 bases at J, with 10 bases between. This CDR3 spans 14 amino acids. Germline V gene data show CDR1 as SGHRS and CDR2 as YFSETQ. CDR3 coding DNA: TGCGCCAGCAGCTTGGGGACTTCTCGCTACGAGCAGTACTTC. Residues: CASSLGTSRYEQYF.

The chain uses TRBV10-2 and TRBJ2-2; TRBD1 agrees at 10 bases. The CDR3 is 14 amino acids. CDR1 is WSHSY and CDR2 is SAAADI in the germline V gene. The J segment lost 3 bases and the V segment lost 10 bases, leaving 5 bases of the junction unmatched. CDR3 DNA: TGCGCCATCAGGACAGGGGGGGACACCGGGGAGCTGTTTTTT. It is translated as CAIRTGGDTGELFF.

The chain joins TRBV4-1 to TRBJ2-1; TRBD2 aligns across 8 bases. Trimming cost V 2 bases and J 7 bases; bases outside gene matches: 10. The CDR3 has 16 amino acids. Looked up from germline, CDR1 is MGHRA and CDR2 is YSYEKL. CDR3 in amino acids: CASSQSERESWNEQFF. The CDR3, as DNA: TGCGCCAGCAGCCAATCTGAGCGGGAGTCTTGGAATGAGCAGTTCTTC.

The gene calls are TRBV6-1 and TRBJ2-2, with a weak D call TRBD1 (6 bases). This CDR3 is 15 amino acids long. V was pared by 5 bases and J by 1 base, with 11 bases between. CDR1 and CDR2 from the germline V gene are MNHNS and SASEGT. The CDR3 DNA is TGTGCCAGCAGTCGGACAGAAGTGAACACCGGGGAGCTGTTTTTT. Its translation: CASSRTEVNTGELFF.

V usage is TRBV10-2 and J usage is TRBJ2-7; 11 nucleotides agree with TRBD2. CDR3 size: 19 residues. The trim removed 4 bases at V and 6 bases at J, leaving 20 bases unmatched. Germline V gene data show CDR1 as WSHSY and CDR2 as SAAADI. The CDR3, as DNA: TGCGCCAGCAGTGGGACCAGTAAAGGACTAGCGGGCCCCACCGGCGAGCAGTACTTC. It specifies CASSGTSKGLAGPTGEQYF.